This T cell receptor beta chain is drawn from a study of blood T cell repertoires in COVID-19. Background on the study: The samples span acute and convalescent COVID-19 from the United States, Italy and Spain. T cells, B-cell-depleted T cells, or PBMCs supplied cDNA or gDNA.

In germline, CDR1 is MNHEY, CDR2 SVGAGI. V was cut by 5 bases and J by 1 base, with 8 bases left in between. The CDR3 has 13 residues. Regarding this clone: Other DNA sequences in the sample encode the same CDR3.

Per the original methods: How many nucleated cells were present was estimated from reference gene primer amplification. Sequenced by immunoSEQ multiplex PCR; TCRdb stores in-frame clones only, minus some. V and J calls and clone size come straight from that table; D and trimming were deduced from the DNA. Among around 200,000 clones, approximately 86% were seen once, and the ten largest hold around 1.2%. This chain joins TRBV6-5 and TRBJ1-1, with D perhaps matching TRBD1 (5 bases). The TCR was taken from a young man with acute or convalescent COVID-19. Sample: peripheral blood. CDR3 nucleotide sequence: TGTGCCAGCAGTCGGCAGGGGAACACTGAAGCTTTCTTT. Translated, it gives CASSRQGNTEAFF.